This entry features one T cell receptor beta chain sequence. Its specificity is unknown. This sample is drawn from a study of blood T cells in healthy people across ages. A sample-barcoded 5' primer and a J-beta primer mix were used in a second PCR of about 7 to 11 cycles. TCRdb called the 5' RACE reads again in MiXCR, with one record for every CDR3 protein. The sample lists roughly 800,000 distinct CDR3 sequences; 58% were seen once. Whole-study results and caveats: It was the long-lived donors that had more naive CD4+ cells and higher diversity than aged donors. There was no known CMV status for donors, so expanded clonotype changes were possibly confounded.

CDR1 and CDR2 (germline): MRHNA, SNTAGT. After removal of 2 bases from V and 12 bases from J, the junction contained 9 bases not matched to a gene. The CDR3 runs 14 residues. V gene TRBV6-4 combines with J gene TRBJ2-1; the match to TRBD2 covers 8 bases. The sample consisted of blood. The clonotype comes from a man aged 25-45 years in good health. CDR3 coding DNA: TGTGCCAGCAGTGACAGTATCGGGGGGGCCATGCAGTTCTTC. Residues: CASSDSIGGAMQFF.